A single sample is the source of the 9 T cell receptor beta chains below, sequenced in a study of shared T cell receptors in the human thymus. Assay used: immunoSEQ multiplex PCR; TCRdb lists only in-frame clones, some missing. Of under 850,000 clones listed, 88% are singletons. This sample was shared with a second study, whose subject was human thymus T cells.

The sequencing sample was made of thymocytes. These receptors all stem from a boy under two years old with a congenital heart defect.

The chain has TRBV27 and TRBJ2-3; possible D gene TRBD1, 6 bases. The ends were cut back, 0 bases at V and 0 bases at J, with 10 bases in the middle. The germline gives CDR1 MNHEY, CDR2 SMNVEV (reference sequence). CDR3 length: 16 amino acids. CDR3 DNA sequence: TGTGCCAGCAGTTTATCCGCAGGGGTCAGCACAGATACGCAGTATTTT. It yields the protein CASSLSAGVSTDTQYF.

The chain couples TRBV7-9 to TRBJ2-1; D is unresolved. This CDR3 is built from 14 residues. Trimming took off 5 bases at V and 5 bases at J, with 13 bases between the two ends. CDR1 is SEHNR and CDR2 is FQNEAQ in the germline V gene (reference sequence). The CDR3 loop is CASSPEEPNNEQFF. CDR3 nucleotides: TGTGCCAGCAGCCCTGAGGAGCCCAACAATGAGCAGTTCTTC. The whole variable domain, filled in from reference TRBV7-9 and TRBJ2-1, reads DTGVSQNPRHKITKRGQNVTFRCDPISEHNRLYWYRQTLGQGPEFLTYFQNEAQLEKSRLLSDRFSAERPKGSFSTLEIQRTEQGDSAMYLCASSPEEPNNEQFFGPGTRLTVL.

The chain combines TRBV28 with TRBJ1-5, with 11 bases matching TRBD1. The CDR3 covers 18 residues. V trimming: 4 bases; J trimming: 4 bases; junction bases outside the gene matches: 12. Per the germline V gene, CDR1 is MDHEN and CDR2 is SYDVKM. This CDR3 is CASSWGTRTGGRNQPQHF. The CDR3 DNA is TGTGCCAGCAGTTGGGGGACCAGGACAGGGGGCAGGAATCAGCCCCAGCATTTT.

The CDR3 DNA sequence: TGCGCCAGCAGCCATCAACCGGGTAGCGGGAGGGGTCGGGAGACCCAGTACTTC. Translated, it gives CASSHQPGSGRGRETQYF. The chain uses TRBV4-1 and TRBJ2-5; 11 bases line up with TRBD2. The germline V gene has CDR1 MGHRA and CDR2 YSYEKL. The CDR3 totals 18 residues. Trimming cost V 3 bases and J 5 bases; bases outside gene matches: 14.

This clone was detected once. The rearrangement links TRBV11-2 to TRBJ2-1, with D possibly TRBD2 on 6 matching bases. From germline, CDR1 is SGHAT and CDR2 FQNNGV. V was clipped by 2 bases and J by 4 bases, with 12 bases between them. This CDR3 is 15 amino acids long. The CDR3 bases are TGTGCCAGCAGCTTATGCGGGAAGGGGTACAATGAGCAGTTCTTC. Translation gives CASSLCGKGYNEQFF.

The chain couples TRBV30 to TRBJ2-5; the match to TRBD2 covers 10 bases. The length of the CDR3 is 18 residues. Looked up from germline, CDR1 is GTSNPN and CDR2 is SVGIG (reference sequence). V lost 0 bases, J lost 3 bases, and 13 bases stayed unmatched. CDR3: CAWSVGRFIAGGEETQYF. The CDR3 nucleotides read TGTGCCTGGAGTGTAGGCAGGTTTATAGCGGGAGGTGAAGAGACCCAGTACTTC.

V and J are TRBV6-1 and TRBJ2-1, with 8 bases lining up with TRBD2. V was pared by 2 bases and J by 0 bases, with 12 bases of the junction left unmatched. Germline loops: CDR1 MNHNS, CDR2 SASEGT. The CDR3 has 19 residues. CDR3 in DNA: TGTGCCAGCAGTGAAAAGCGGGAGATCCTACCGAGCTCCTACAATGAGCAGTTCTTC. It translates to CASSEKREILPSSYNEQFF.

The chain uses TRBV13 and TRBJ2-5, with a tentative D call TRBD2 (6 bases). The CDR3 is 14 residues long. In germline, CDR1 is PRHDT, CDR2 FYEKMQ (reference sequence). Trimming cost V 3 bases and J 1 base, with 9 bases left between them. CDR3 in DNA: TGTGCCAGCAGCTTGGGGGGATCCCAAGAGACCCAGTACTTC. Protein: CASSLGGSQETQYF.

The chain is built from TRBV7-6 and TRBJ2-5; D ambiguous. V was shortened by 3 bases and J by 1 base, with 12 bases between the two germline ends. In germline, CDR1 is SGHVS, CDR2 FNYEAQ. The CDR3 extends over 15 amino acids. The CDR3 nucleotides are TGTGCCAGCAGCTTTCTTTTTACATTCCAAGAGACCCAGTACTTC. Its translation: CASSFLFTFQETQYF.